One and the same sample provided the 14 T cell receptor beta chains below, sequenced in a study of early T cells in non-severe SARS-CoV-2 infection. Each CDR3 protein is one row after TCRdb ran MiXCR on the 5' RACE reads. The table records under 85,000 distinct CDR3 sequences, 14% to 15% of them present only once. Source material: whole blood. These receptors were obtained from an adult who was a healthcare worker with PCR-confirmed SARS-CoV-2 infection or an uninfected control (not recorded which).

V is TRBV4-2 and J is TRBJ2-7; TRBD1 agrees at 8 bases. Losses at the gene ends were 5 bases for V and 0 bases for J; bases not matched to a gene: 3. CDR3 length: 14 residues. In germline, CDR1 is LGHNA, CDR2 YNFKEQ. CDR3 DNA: TGTGCCAGCAGCGAGACAGGGGACTCCTACGAGCAGTACTTC. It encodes CASSETGDSYEQYF.

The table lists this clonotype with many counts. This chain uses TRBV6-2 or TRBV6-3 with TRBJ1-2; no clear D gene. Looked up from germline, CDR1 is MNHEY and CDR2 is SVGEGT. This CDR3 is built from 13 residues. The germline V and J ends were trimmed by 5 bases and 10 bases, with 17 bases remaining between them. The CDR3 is CASSTPGDISYTF. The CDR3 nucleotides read TGTGCCAGCAGTACACCGGGCGACATCTCCTACACCTTC.

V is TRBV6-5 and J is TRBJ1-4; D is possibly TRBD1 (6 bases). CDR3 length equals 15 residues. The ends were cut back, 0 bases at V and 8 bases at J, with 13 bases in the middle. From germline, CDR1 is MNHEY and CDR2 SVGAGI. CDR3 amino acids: CASSYSTGSGEKLFF. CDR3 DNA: TGTGCCAGCAGTTACTCGACAGGTTCGGGCGAAAAACTGTTTTTT.

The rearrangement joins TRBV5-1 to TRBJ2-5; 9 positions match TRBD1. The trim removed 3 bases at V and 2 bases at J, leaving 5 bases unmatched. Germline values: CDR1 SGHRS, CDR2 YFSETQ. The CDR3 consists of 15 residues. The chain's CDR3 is CASSSGQGRQETQYF. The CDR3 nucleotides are TGCGCCAGCAGCTCCGGACAGGGGAGGCAAGAGACCCAGTACTTC.

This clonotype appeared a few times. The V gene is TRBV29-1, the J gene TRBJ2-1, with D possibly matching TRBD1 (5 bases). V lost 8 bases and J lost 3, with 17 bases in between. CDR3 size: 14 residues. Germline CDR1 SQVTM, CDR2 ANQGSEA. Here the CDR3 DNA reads TGCAGCTGGGAACAGGTAGTAAGCTACAATGAGCAGTTCTTC. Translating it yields CSWEQVVSYNEQFF.

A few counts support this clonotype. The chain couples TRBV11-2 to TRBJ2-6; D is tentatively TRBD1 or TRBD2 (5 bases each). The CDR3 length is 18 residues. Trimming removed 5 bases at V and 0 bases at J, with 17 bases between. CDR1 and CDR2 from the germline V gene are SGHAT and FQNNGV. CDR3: CASSPSGHVNSGANVLTF. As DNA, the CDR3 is TGTGCCAGCAGCCCAAGCGGACACGTCAACTCTGGGGCCAACGTCCTGACTTTC. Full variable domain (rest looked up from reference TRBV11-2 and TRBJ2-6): EAGVAQSPRYKIIEKRQSVAFWCNPISGHATLYWYQQILGQGPKLLIQFQNNGVVDDSQLPKDRFSAERLKGVDSTLKIQPAKLEDSAVYLCASSPSGHVNSGANVLTFGAGSRLTVL.

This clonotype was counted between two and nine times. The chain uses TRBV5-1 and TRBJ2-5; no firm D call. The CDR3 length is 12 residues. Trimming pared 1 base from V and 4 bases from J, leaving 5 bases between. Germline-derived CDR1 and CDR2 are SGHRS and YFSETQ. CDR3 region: CASSLYRETQYF. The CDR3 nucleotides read TGCGCCAGCAGCTTGTATCGAGAGACCCAGTACTTC.

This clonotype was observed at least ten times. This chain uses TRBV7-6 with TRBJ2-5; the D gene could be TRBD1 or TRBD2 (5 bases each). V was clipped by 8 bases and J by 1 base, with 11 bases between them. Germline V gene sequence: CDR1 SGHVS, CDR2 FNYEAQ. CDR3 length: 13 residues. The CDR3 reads CASGDGVQETQYF. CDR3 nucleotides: TGTGCCAGCGGGGACGGGGTCCAAGAGACCCAGTACTTC.

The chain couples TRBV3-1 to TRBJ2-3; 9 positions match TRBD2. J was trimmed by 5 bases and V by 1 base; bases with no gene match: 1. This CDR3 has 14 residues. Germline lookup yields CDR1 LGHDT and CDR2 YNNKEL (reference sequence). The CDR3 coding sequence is TGTGCCAGCAGCCAAGGACTAGCGGTAGATACGCAGTATTTT. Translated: CASSQGLAVDTQYF.

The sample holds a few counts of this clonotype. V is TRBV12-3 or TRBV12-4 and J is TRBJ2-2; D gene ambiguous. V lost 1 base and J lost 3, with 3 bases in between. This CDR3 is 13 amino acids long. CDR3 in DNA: TGTGCCAGCAGTTTAGGGGACACCGGGGAGCTGTTTTTT. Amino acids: CASSLGDTGELFF.

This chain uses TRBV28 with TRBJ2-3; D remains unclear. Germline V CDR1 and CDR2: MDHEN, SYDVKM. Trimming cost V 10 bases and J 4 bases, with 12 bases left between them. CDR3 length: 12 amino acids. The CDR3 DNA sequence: TGTGCCATAGAAGGGTCCCCAGATACGCAGTATTTT. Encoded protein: CAIEGSPDTQYF.

As DNA, the CDR3 is TGCGCCAGCAGCCAAGATTGGGGACAGGGAACTCAGCCCCAGCATTTT. Translated, it gives CASSQDWGQGTQPQHF. V is TRBV4-3 and J is TRBJ1-5; 9 nucleotides agree with TRBD1. The CDR3 loop spans 16 amino acids. Germline V gene data show CDR1 as LGHNA and CDR2 as YSLEER. Losses at the gene ends were 0 bases for V and 6 bases for J; bases not matched to a gene: 6.

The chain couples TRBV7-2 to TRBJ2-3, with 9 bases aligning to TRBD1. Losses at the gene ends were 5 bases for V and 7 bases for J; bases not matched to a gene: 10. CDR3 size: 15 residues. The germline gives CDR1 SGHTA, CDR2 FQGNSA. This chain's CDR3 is CASSHRDRERNTQYF. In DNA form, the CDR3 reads TGTGCCAGCAGCCACCGGGACAGGGAGAGAAATACGCAGTATTTT.

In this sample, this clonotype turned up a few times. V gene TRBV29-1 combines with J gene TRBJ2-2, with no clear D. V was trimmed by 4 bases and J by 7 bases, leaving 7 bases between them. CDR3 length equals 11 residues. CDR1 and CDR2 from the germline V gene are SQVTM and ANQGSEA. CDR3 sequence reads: CSVGFGGELFF. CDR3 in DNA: TGCAGCGTTGGGTTTGGCGGGGAGCTGTTTTTT.